The rows below give T cell receptor beta chains drawn from one sample of a study of blood T cell repertoires in COVID-19. The method was immunoSEQ multiplex PCR; TCRdb's version includes in-frame clones alone and lacks a portion of them. The sample holds fewer than 300,000 clones, just over 90% seen once. Source material: PBMCs or T cells enriched from blood (not recorded which). The receptors come from a woman aged 35 to 49 with acute COVID-19. Each CDR3 is given with its conserved first and last residue. D genes are given only for firm matches. Rows may omit the clone size; those that give it use once, few, many or a size class.

v_call	clone_size	j_call	d_call	cdr3_aa	cdr3_nt
TRBV4-2	-	TRBJ1-3	-	CASSRSSGAIGNTIYF	TGTGCCAGCAGCCGATCTTCAGGGGCGATTGGAAACACCATATATTTT
TRBV18	-	TRBJ1-1	-	CASVGRATLNTEAFF	TGTGCCAGCGTCGGGAGGGCCACCCTGAACACTGAAGCTTTCTTT
TRBV27	-	TRBJ1-1	-	CASTGQGLNTEAFF	TGTGCCAGCACCGGTCAGGGCTTGAACACTGAAGCTTTCTTT
TRBV19	-	TRBJ1-4	-	CASTPLDWGGGKLFF	TGTGCCAGTACCCCTTTGGACTGGGGCGGGGGAAAACTGTTTTTT
TRBV5-6	-	TRBJ1-2	-	CASSQDRNYGYTF	TGTGCCAGCAGCCAAGACAGGAACTATGGCTACACCTTC
TRBV6-5	-	TRBJ1-1	TRBD1	CASTLEGARGTEAFF	TGTGCCAGCACCTTGGAGGGGGCACGGGGCACTGAAGCTTTCTTT
TRBV6-6	-	TRBJ2-3	TRBD2	CASSYGGLAVTDTQYF	TGTGCCAGCAGTTACGGGGGACTAGCGGTAACAGATACGCAGTATTTT
TRBV27	-	TRBJ2-3	TRBD2	CASRSGLAFSDTQYF	TGTGCCAGCAGATCGGGACTAGCGTTCTCAGATACGCAGTATTTT
TRBV18	-	TRBJ2-2	-	CASSPTANTGELFF	TGTGCCAGCTCACCGACAGCGAACACCGGGGAGCTGTTTTTT
TRBV7-2	-	TRBJ2-2	-	CASSQFQNTGELFF	TGTGCCAGCAGCCAATTTCAGAACACCGGGGAGCTGTTTTTT
TRBV5-1	once	TRBJ1-1	-	CASSLIPGTEAFF	TGCGCCAGCAGCTTGATACCAGGTACTGAAGCTTTCTTT
TRBV7-2	-	TRBJ2-7	TRBD2	CASSLGLAGGPYEQYF	TGTGCCAGCAGCTTAGGACTAGCGGGAGGTCCGTACGAGCAGTACTTC
TRBV7-2	once	TRBJ2-2	TRBD2	CASSLGTSGLMGGELFF	TGTGCCAGCAGCTTAGGGACTAGCGGGCTAATGGGCGGGGAGCTGTTTTTT
TRBV15	-	TRBJ2-7	TRBD1	CATTPFQGATYEQYF	TGTGCCACCACCCCTTTTCAGGGGGCGACCTACGAGCAGTACTTC
TRBV7-3	-	TRBJ2-5	TRBD2	CASSSGGRETQYF	TGTGCCAGCAGCTCGGGAGGGCGGGAGACCCAGTACTTC
TRBV3-1/TRBV3-2	few	TRBJ1-4	-	CASSQENGQALGDEKLFF	TGTGCCAGCAGCCAAGAGAATGGGCAGGCGCTGGGAGATGAAAAACTGTTTTTT
TRBV4-1	-	TRBJ1-5	-	CASSTTRRYQPQHF	TGCGCCAGCAGCACCACGCGGAGATATCAGCCCCAGCATTTT
TRBV7-9	-	TRBJ1-3	-	CASSLSYSGNTIYF	TGTGCCAGCAGCCTTTCTTACTCTGGAAACACCATATATTTT
TRBV4-1	-	TRBJ1-1	-	CASSQIDIGGRTEAFF	TGCGCCAGCAGCCAAATCGACATTGGAGGGCGGACTGAAGCTTTCTTT
TRBV5-1	once	TRBJ2-2	TRBD2	CASSELAGVLGELFF	TGCGCCAGCAGTGAGTTAGCGGGAGTTCTCGGGGAGCTGTTTTTT
TRBV6-1	-	TRBJ2-1	-	CASSEAMRASNNEQFF	TGTGCCAGCAGTGAAGCGATGAGGGCTTCTAACAATGAGCAGTTCTTC
TRBV6-1	-	TRBJ1-1	-	CASSELGGWGEAFF	TGTGCCAGCAGTGAATTAGGGGGTTGGGGTGAAGCTTTCTTT
TRBV5-8	-	TRBJ2-1	TRBD2	CASSLWAGVTYNEQFF	TGTGCCAGCAGCTTGTGGGCGGGGGTAACTTACAATGAGCAGTTCTTC
TRBV7-9	-	TRBJ1-1	TRBD1	CASSFTGGRTEAFF	TGTGCCAGCAGCTTTACAGGGGGCAGGACTGAAGCTTTCTTT
TRBV5-4	-	TRBJ1-3	-	CASSLGRGGRGSGNTIYF	TGTGCCAGCAGCTTGGGTCGCGGGGGAAGGGGCTCTGGAAACACCATATATTTT
TRBV19	-	TRBJ2-1	TRBD2	CASSRWTSIYNEQFF	TGTGCCAGTAGTAGATGGACTAGCATTTACAATGAGCAGTTCTTC
TRBV7-2	-	TRBJ2-3	TRBD1	CASSLAGGADTQYF	TGTGCCAGCAGCTTAGCAGGGGGCGCAGATACGCAGTATTTT
TRBV29-1	-	TRBJ1-6	TRBD1	CSVTTGVGNSPLHF	TGCAGCGTGACCACAGGGGTCGGTAATTCACCCCTCCACTTT
TRBV9	-	TRBJ2-1	TRBD2	CASSPPHGLAGRHNEQFF	TGTGCCAGCAGCCCCCCTCATGGACTAGCGGGGCGACACAATGAGCAGTTCTTC
TRBV3-1/TRBV3-2	once	TRBJ1-3	-	CASSQRVAGNTIYF	TGTGCCAGCAGCCAACGGGTCGCCGGAAACACCATATATTTT
TRBV7-2	-	TRBJ2-7	-	CASSFGRNTYEQYF	TGTGCCAGCAGCTTTGGCAGGAATACCTACGAGCAGTACTTC
TRBV28	-	TRBJ2-1	-	CASSSILSNEQFF	TGTGCCAGCAGTTCCATCCTATCCAATGAGCAGTTCTTC
TRBV6-5	-	TRBJ1-5	TRBD1	CASSPDRVGNQPQHF	TGTGCCAGCAGCCCCGACAGGGTTGGCAATCAGCCCCAGCATTTT
TRBV28	-	TRBJ1-2	-	CASSLRQFWDGYTF	TGTGCCAGCAGTCTTCGACAGTTTTGGGATGGCTACACCTTC